This T cell receptor beta chain stems from a study of T cell responses to AZD1222 COVID-19 vaccine. Study conclusions and caveats: It should be noted that donors were predominantly white British and more often female, and clonal diversity was possibly underestimated. Nearly half of spike-specific TCRs reportedly go after variant regions that carry no mutations.

The CDR3 is 12 amino acids. The ends were cut back, 2 bases at V and 9 bases at J, with 8 bases in the middle. Generated by immunoSEQ multiplex PCR, the TCRdb table keeps only in-frame clones and is missing some. The sample lists roughly 140,000 clones; about 91% were seen once. This clone was observed a single time. The antigen remains unidentified. The V call is TRBV12-3 or TRBV12-4, the J call TRBJ1-3; D is undetermined. Source: peripheral blood, taken on day 0 of MenACWY control vaccination. This sequence was found in an adult in good health. CDR3 loop: CASSLIRATIYF. CDR3 DNA sequence: TGTGCCAGCAGTTTAATCCGTGCCACCATATATTTT.